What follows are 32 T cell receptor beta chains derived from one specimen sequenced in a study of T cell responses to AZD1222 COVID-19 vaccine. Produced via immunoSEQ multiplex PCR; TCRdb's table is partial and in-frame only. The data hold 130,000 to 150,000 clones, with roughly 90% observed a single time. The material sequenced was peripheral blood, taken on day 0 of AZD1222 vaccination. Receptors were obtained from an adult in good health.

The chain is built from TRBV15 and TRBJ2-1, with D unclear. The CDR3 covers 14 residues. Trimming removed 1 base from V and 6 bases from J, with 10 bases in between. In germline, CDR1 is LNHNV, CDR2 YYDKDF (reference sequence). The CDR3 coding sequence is TGTGCCACCAGCAGAGGGCTTAGGTCCAATGAGCAGTTCTTC. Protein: CATSRGLRSNEQFF.

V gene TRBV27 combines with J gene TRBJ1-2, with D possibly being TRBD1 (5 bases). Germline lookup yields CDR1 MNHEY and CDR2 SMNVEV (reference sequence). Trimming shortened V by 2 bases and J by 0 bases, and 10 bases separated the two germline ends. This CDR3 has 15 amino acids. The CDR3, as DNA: TGTGCCAGCAGTTTAACGGCGACAGCTAACTATGGCTACACCTTC. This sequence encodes CASSLTATANYGYTF.

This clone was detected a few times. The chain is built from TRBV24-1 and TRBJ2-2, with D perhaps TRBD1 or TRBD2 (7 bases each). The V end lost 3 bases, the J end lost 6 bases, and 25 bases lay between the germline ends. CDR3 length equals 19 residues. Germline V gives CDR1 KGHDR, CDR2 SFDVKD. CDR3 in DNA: TGTGCCACCAGTGATACCCAGACACTTCAGGGGGAGGGTTCCGGGGAGCTGTTTTTT. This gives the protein CATSDTQTLQGEGSGELFF.

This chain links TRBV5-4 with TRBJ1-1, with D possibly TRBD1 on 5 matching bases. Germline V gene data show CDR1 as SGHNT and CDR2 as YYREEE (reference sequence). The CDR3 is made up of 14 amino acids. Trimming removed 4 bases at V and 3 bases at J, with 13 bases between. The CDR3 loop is CASSRPGSDTEAFF. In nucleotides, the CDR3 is TGTGCCAGCAGCAGACCAGGGTCCGACACTGAAGCTTTCTTT.

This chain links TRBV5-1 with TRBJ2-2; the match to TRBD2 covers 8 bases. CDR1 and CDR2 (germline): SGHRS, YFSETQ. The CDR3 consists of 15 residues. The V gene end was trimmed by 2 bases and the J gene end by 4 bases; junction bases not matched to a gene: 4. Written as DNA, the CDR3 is TGCGCCAGCAGCTTAACGGGAGGGGGCACCGGGGAGCTGTTTTTT. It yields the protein CASSLTGGGTGELFF.

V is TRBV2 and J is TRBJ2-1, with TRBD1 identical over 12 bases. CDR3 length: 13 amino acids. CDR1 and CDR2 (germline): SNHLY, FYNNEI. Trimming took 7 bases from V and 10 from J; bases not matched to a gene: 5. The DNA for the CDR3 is TGTGCCAGCAAGGGACAGGGGGCTTCGGAGCAGTTCTTC. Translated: CASKGQGASEQFF.

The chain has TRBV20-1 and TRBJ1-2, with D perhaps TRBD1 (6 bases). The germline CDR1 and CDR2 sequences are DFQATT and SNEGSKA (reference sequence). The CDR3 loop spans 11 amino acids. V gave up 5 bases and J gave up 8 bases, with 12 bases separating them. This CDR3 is CSAQGSVGYTF. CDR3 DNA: TGCAGTGCTCAGGGGTCTGTCGGCTACACCTTC.

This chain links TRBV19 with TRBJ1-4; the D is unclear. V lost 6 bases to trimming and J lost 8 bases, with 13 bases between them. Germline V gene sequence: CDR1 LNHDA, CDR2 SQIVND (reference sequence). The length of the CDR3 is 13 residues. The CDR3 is CASRPRAGEKLFF. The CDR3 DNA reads TGTGCCAGTAGGCCCCGGGCTGGGGAAAAACTGTTTTTT.

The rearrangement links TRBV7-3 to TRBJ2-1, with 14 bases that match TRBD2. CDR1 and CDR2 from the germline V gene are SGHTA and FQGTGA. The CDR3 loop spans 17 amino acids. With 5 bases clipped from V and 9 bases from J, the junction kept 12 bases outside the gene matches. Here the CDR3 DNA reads TGTGCCAGCAGCCTAGGACTAGCGGGAGGCGGCCAGGGTGAGCAGTTCTTC. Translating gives CASSLGLAGGGQGEQFF.

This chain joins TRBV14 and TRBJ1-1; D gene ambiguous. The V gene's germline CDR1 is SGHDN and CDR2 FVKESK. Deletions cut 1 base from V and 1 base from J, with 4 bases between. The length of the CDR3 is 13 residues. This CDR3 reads CASSQVENTEAFF. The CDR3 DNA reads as TGTGCCAGCAGCCAAGTCGAGAACACTGAAGCTTTCTTT.

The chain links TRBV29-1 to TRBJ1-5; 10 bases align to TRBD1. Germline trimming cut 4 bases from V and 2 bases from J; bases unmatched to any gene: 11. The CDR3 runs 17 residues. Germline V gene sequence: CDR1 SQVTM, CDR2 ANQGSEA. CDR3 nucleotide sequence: TGCAGCGTTGTATGGGGACAGGGGAAGATCGGCAATCAGCCCCAGCATTTT. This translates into CSVVWGQGKIGNQPQHF.

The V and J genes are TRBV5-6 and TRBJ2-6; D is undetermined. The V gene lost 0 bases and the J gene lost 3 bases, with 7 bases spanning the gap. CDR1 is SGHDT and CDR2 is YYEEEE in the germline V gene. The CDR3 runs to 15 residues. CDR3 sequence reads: CASSLEDFGANVLTF. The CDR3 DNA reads TGTGCCAGCAGCTTGGAGGATTTTGGGGCCAACGTCCTGACTTTC.

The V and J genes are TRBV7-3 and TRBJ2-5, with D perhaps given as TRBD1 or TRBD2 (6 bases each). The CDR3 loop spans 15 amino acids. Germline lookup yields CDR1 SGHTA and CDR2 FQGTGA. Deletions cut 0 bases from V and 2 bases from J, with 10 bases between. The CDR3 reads CASSLTGGGQETQYF. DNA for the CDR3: TGTGCCAGCAGCTTAACCGGGGGCGGGCAAGAGACCCAGTACTTC.

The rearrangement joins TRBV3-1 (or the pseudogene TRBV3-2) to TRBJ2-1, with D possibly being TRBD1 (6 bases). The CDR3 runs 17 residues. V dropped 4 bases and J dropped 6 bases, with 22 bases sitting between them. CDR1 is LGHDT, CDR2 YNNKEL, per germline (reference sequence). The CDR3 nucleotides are TGTGCCAGCAGCCGATATACAGGGTCAGGATATGGCAATGAGCAGTTCTTC. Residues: CASSRYTGSGYGNEQFF.

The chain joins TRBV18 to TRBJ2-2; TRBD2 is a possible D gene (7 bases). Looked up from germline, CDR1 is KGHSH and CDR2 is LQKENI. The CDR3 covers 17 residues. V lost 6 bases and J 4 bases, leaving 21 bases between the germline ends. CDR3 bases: TGTGCCAGCTCCCCTGTGGGGGCGGGAGTCTTCACCGGGGAGCTGTTTTTT. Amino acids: CASSPVGAGVFTGELFF.

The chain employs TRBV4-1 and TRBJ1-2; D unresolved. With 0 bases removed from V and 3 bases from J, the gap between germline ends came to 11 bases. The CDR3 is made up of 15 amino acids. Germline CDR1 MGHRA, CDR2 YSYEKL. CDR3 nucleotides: TGCGCCAGCAGCCAAGATCGCCAGCTCGACTATGGCTACACCTTC. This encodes CASSQDRQLDYGYTF.

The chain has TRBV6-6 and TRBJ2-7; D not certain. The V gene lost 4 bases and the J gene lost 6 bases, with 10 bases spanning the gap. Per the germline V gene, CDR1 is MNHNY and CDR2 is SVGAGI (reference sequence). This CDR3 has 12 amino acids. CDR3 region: CASSSLWGEQYF. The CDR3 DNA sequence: TGTGCCAGCAGTTCCTTGTGGGGCGAGCAGTACTTC.

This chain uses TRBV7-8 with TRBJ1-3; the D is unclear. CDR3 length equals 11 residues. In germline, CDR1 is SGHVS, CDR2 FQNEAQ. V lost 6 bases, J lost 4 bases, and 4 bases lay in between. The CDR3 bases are TGTGCCAGCAGGTCAGGAAACACCATATATTTT. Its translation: CASRSGNTIYF.

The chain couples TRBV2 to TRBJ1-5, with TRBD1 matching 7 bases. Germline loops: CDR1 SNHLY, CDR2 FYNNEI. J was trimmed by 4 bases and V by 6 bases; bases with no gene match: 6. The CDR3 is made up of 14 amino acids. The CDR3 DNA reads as TGTGCCAGCAGATATAGACAGGGTAATCAGCCCCAGCATTTT. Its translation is CASRYRQGNQPQHF.

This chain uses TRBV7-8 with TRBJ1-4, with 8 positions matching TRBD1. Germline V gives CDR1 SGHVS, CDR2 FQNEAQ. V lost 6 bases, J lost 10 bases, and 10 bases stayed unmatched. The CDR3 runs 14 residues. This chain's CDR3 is CASRWDSGTGKLFF. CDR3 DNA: TGTGCCAGCAGGTGGGACTCAGGGACAGGAAAACTGTTTTTT.

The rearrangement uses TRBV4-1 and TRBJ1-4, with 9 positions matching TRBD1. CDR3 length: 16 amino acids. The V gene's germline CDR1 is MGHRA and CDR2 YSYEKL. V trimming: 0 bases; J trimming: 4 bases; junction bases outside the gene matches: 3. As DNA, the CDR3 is TGCGCCAGCAGCCAAGAAGGGACAGGGTTTAATGAAAAACTGTTTTTT. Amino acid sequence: CASSQEGTGFNEKLFF.

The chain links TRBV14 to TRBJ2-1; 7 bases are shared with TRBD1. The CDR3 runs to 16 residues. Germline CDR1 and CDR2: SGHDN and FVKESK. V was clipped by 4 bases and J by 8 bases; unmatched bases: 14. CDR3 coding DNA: TGTGCCAGCAGCCCCTCGACAGGGCAAGGGGTCGATGAGCAGTTCTTC. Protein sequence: CASSPSTGQGVDEQFF.

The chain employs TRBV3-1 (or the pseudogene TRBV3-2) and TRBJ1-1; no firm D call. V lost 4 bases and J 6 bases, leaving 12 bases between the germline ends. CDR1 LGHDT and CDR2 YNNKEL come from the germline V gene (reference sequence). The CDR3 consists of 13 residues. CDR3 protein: CASSRTRAAEAFF. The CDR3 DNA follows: TGTGCCAGCAGCCGGACTAGAGCCGCTGAAGCTTTCTTT.

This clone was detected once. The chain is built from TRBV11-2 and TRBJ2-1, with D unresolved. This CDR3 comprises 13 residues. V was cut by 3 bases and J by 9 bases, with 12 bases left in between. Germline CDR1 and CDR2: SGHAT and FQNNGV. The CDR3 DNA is TGTGCCAGCAGCTTTAACCGTTGGACTGAGCAGTTCTTC. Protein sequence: CASSFNRWTEQFF.

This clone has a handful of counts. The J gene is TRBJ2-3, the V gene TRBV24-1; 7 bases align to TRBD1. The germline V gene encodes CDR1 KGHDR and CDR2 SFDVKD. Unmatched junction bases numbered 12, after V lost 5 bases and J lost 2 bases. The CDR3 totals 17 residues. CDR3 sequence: CATSAGRTGASTDTQYF. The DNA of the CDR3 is TGTGCCACCAGTGCCGGCCGGACAGGAGCCTCCACAGATACGCAGTATTTT.

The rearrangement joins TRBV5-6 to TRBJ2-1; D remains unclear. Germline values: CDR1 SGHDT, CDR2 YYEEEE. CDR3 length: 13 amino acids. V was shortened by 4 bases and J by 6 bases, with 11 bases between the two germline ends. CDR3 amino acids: CASSLPGGNEQFF. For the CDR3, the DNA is TGTGCCAGCAGCCTACCCGGCGGCAATGAGCAGTTCTTC.

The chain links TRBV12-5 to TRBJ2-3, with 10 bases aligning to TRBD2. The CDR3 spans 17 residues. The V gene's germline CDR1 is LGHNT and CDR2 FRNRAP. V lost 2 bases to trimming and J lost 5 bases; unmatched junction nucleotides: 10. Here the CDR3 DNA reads TGTGCTAGTGGTTTGACGCGAAGCGGGAGGGTGTTAGATACGCAGTATTTT. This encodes CASGLTRSGRVLDTQYF. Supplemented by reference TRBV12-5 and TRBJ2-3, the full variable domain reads DARVTQTPRHKVTEMGQEVTMRCQPILGHNTVFWYRQTMMQGLELLAYFRNRAPLDDSGMPKDRFSAEMPDATLATLKIQPSEPRDSAVYFCASGLTRSGRVLDTQYFGPGTRLTVL.

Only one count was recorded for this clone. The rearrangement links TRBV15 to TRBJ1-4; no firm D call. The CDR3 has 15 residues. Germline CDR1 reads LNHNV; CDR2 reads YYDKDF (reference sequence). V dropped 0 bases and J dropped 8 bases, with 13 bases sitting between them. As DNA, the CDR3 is TGTGCCACCAGCAGAGATAGGGCAAGCAGAGAAAAACTGTTTTTT. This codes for CATSRDRASREKLFF.

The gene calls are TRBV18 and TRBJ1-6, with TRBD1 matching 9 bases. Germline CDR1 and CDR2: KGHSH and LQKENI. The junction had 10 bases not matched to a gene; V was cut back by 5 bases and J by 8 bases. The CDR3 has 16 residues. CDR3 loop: CASSSRRDRVDSPLHF. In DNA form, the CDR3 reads TGTGCCAGCTCATCGAGACGGGACAGGGTTGATTCACCCCTCCACTTT.

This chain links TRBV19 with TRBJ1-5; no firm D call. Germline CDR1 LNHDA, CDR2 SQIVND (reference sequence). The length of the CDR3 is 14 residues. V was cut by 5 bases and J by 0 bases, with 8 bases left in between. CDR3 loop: CASSSQISNQPQHF. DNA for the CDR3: TGTGCCAGTAGTTCCCAAATTAGCAATCAGCCCCAGCATTTT. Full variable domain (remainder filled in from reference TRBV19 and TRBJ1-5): DGGITQSPKYLFRKEGQNVTLSCEQNLNHDAMYWYRQDPGQGLRLIYYSQIVNDFQKGDIAEGYSVSREKKESFPLTVTSAQKNPTAFYLCASSSQISNQPQHFGDGTRLSIL.

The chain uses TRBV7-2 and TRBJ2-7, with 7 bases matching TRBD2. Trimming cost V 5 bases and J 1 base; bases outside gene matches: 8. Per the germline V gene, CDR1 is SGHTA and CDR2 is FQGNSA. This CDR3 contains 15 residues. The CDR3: CASSLGTIPSYEQYF. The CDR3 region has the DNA TGTGCCAGCAGCCTCGGGACTATACCATCCTACGAGCAGTACTTC. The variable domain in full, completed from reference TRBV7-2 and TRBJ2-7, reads GAGVSQSPSNKVTEKGKDVELRCDPISGHTALYWYRQSLGQGLEFLIYFQGNSAPDKSGLPSDRFSAERTGGSVSTLTIQRTQQEDSAVYLCASSLGTIPSYEQYFGPGTRLTVT.

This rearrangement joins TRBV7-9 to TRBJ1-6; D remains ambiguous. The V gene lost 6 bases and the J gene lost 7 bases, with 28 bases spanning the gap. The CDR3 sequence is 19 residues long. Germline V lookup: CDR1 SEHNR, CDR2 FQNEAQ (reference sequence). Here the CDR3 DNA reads TGTGCCAGCAGTGGCGGGTCAGTCCTTGAACTTATGTGGAATTCACCCCTCCACTTT. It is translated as CASSGGSVLELMWNSPLHF.